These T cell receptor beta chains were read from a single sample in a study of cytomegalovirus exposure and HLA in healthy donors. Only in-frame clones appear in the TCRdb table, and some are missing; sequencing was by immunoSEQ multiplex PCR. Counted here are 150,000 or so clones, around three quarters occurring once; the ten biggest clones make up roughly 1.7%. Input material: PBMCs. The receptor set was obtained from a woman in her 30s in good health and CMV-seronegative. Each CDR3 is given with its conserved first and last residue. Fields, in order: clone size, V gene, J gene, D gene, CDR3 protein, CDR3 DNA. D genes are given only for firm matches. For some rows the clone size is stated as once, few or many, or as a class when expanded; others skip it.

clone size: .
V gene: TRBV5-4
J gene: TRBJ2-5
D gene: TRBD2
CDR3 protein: CASSGGTSGGSFGETQYF
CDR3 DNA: TGTGCCAGCAGCGGGGGGACTAGCGGGGGATCATTTGGAGAGACCCAGTACTTC

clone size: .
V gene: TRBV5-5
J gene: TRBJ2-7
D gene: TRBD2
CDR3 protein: CASSPPGLTTEQYF
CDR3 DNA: TGTGCCAGCAGCCCCCCGGGACTAACCACGGAGCAGTACTTC

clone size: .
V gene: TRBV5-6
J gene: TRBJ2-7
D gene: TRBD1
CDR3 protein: CASSRGQGVSYEQYF
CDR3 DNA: TGTGCCAGCAGCCGCGGACAGGGGGTCTCCTACGAGCAGTACTTC

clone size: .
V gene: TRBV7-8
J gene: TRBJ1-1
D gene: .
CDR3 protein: CASSLPYTEAFF
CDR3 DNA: TGTGCCAGCAGCCTCCCTTACACTGAAGCTTTCTTT

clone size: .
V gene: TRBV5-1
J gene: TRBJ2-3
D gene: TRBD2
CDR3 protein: CASSPGLAGSTDTQYF
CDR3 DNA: TGCGCCAGCAGCCCAGGACTAGCGGGAAGCACAGATACGCAGTATTTT

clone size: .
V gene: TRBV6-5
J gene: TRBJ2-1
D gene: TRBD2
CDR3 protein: CASRSGTDYNEQFF
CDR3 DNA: TGTGCCAGCAGGAGCGGGACGGATTACAATGAGCAGTTCTTC

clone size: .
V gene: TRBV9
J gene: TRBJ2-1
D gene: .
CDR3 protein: CASSVAGLGGHNEQFF
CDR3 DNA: TGTGCCAGCAGCGTAGCAGGACTAGGGGGGCACAATGAGCAGTTCTTC

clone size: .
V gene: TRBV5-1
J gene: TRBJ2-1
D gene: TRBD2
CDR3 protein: CASSSGTSGEQFF
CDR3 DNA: TGCGCCAGCAGCTCCGGAACTAGCGGCGAGCAGTTCTTC

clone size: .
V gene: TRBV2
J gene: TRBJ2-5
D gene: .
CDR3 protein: CASSVNREETQYF
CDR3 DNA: TGTGCCAGCAGTGTCAACAGGGAAGAGACCCAGTACTTC

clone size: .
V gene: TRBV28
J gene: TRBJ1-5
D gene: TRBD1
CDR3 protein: CASRFIIGQGARGQPQHF
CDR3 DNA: TGTGCCAGCAGGTTTATTATAGGACAGGGGGCGCGTGGGCAGCCCCAGCATTTT

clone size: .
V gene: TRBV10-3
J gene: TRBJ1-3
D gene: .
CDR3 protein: CAISESVDTIYF
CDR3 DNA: TGTGCCATCAGTGAGTCTGTCGACACCATATATTTT

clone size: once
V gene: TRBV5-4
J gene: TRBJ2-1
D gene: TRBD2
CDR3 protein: CASSLVGLAGGNEQFF
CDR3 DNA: TGTGCCAGCAGCTTGGTTGGTCTAGCGGGAGGGAATGAGCAGTTCTTC

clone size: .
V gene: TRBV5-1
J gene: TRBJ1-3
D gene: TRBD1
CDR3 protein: CASSQGQGRGNTIYF
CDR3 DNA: TGCGCCAGCAGCCAGGGACAGGGGCGTGGAAACACCATATATTTT

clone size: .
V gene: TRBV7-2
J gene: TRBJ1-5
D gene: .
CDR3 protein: CASSLEGSQPQHF
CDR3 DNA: TGTGCCAGCAGCTTAGAGGGGTCTCAGCCCCAGCATTTT

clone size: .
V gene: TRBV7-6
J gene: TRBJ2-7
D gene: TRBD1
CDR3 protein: CASSTLPPGDRAYEQYF
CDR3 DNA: TGTGCCAGCAGCACCCTCCCCCCAGGGGACAGGGCCTACGAGCAGTACTTC

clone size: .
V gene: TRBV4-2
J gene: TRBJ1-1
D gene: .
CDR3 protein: CASSQGGGGVNTEAFF
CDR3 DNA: TGTGCCAGCAGCCAAGGTGGGGGAGGGGTGAACACTGAAGCTTTCTTT

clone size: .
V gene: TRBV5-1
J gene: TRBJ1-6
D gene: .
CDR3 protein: CASSLQGPNSPLHF
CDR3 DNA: TGCGCCAGCAGCTTACAGGGCCCGAATTCACCCCTCCACTTT

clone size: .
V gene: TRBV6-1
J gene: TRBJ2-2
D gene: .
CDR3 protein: CASSESRQVGGELFF
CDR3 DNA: TGTGCCAGCAGTGAATCCCGACAGGTTGGCGGGGAGCTGTTTTTT

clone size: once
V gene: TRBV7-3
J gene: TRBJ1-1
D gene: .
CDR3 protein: CASSLRQNTEAFF
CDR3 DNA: TGTGCCAGCAGCTTAAGACAGAACACTGAAGCTTTCTTT

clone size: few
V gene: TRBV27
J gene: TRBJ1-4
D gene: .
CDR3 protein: CASRAQGGEKLFF
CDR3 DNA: TGTGCCAGCAGGGCGCAGGGTGGCGAAAAACTGTTTTTT